Below, one T cell receptor beta chain is given with its context. No antigen is known for it. The data are from a study of spatial heterogeneity in lung cancer. In the study overall: Beta-chain sequences consistently outnumbered alpha-chain sequences in detection.

Specified time point: sample taken at primary tumor resection. Whole RNA, isolated from tumor, nontumor lung or frozen PBMC, was sequenced without prior sorting. The donors were 72 patients with non-small cell lung cancer that was early-stage and untreated. The presence of a unique molecular identifier marked each TCR cDNA molecule. Each CDR3 protein gets one entry after TCRdb re-called the 5' RACE reads with MiXCR. The sample has some 100,000 distinct CDR3 sequences, roughly 10% seen once; the top ten hold about 7%. Study-level points and caveats: More often at tumor resection than at routine follow-up, ubiquitous expanded tumor TCRs were detected in the blood.

The CDR3 spans 15 residues. The V and J ends lost 4 bases and 7 bases, in that order; junction bases with no gene match: 8. Sequenced here: PBMCs, sampled at surgery. The TCR was taken from a male donor with early-stage non-small cell lung cancer. This chain connects TRBV12-3 or TRBV12-4 to TRBJ2-2, with 8 bases aligning to TRBD2. The CDR3 reads CASSSGRASIGELFF. CDR3 in DNA: TGTGCCAGCAGTTCCGGGAGGGCCTCTATCGGGGAGCTGTTTTTT.